The 12 T cell receptor beta chains presented below share a single source sample, sequenced in a study of graft-versus-host responses after intestinal transplantation. Using immunoSEQ multiplex PCR, the repertoire was profiled, and TCRdb retains in-frame clones only, with some absent. The table includes approximately 92,000 clones, under 95% detected once. For these TCRs, the target antigens are not known. Sequenced here: unstimulated CD8+ T cells sorted from spleen or lymph node cells, sampled before intestinal transplant. These TCRs come from a human donor who received an intestinal transplant.

The chain uses TRBV30 and TRBJ2-7; D not resolved. There are 13 residues in the CDR3. CDR1 and CDR2 from the germline V gene are GTSNPN and SVGIG (reference sequence). With 0 bases removed from V and 7 bases from J, the gap between germline ends came to 13 bases. CDR3 nucleotides: TGTGCCTGGAGTGTAGTCCCCTTTTCTGAGCAGTACTTC. It translates to CAWSVVPFSEQYF.

This clone appeared a single time. The chain combines TRBV5-4 with TRBJ2-5, with D perhaps matching TRBD2 (6 bases). V lost 4 bases and J 5 bases, leaving 12 bases between the germline ends. The length of the CDR3 is 13 residues. Germline CDR1 is SGHNT and CDR2 is YYREEE (reference sequence). CDR3 sequence (DNA): TGTGCCAGCAGCCTACCAGGGAGGGAGACCCAGTACTTC. Protein sequence: CASSLPGRETQYF. The whole variable domain, remainder taken from reference TRBV5-4 and TRBJ2-5, is ETGVTQSPTHLIKTRGQQVTLRCSSQSGHNTVSWYQQALGQGPQFIFQYYREEENGRGNFPPRFSGLQFPNYSSELNVNALELDDSALYLCASSLPGRETQYFGPGTRLLVL.

The chain links TRBV6-6 to TRBJ1-1, with D uncertain. Trimming pared 0 bases from V and 3 bases from J, leaving 8 bases between. The CDR3 is made up of 14 amino acids. Looked up from germline, CDR1 is MNHNY and CDR2 is SVGAGI (reference sequence). CDR3 nucleotides: TGTGCCAGCAGTTACTCCGATGGTTACACTGAAGCTTTCTTT. It codes for CASSYSDGYTEAFF.

The chain carries TRBV7-7 and TRBJ2-2; 9 positions agree with TRBD2. This CDR3 spans 15 amino acids. Germline lookup yields CDR1 SSHAT and CDR2 FNYEAQ (reference sequence). Unmatched junction bases numbered 5, after V lost 5 bases and J lost 4 bases. The CDR3, as DNA: TGTGCCAGCAGCGAGGGACTAGCAGCCACCGGGGAGCTGTTTTTT. Translation gives CASSEGLAATGELFF. Looking up the rest from reference TRBV7-7 and TRBJ2-2 gives the full variable domain: GAGVSQSPRYKVTKRGQDVTLRCDPISSHATLYWYQQALGQGPEFLTYFNYEAQPDKSGLPSDRFSAERPEGSISTLTIQRTEQRDSAMYRCASSEGLAATGELFFGEGSRLTVL.

This chain uses TRBV27 with TRBJ1-5, with D unresolved. The CDR3 contains 13 residues. Per the germline V gene, CDR1 is MNHEY and CDR2 is SMNVEV (reference sequence). Trimming left V 3 bases short and J 6 bases short, with 9 bases between. The CDR3 region is CASSFLGGQPQHF. The CDR3 DNA follows: TGTGCCAGCAGTTTTCTCGGAGGTCAGCCCCAGCATTTT.

CDR3 in DNA: TGTGCCAGCAGTTTACAGGGGGTTAATTCACCCCTCCACTTT. Amino acids: CASSLQGVNSPLHF. The chain employs TRBV2 and TRBJ1-6; 8 positions match TRBD1. The CDR3 length is 14 residues. Germline V gives CDR1 SNHLY, CDR2 FYNNEI. With 5 bases clipped from V and 6 bases from J, the junction kept 3 bases outside the gene matches.

The gene calls are TRBV7-9 and TRBJ2-7; D gene uncertain. This CDR3 has 12 amino acids. V was clipped by 6 bases and J by 6 bases, with 12 bases between them. The germline V gene has CDR1 SEHNR and CDR2 FQNEAQ (reference sequence). CDR3 in DNA: TGTGCCAGCAGTCAGCTGGAACTCGAGCAGTACTTC. Residues: CASSQLELEQYF.

The chain carries TRBV11-2 and TRBJ2-5, with D possibly matching TRBD2 (6 bases). V was clipped by 1 base and J by 2 bases, with 11 bases between them. The CDR3 spans 15 residues. Germline loops: CDR1 SGHAT, CDR2 FQNNGV. CDR3 amino acids: CASSLGGGGQETQYF. DNA for the CDR3: TGTGCCAGCAGCTTAGGGGGAGGAGGGCAAGAGACCCAGTACTTC.

The V call is TRBV9, the J call TRBJ2-6; D gene ambiguous. V was pared by 4 bases and J by 4 bases, with 15 bases between. Looked up from germline, CDR1 is SGDLS and CDR2 is YYNGEE. The CDR3 loop spans 16 amino acids. CDR3 loop: CASSSPLVAGANVLTF. For the CDR3, the DNA is TGTGCCAGCAGCTCCCCTCTAGTGGCAGGGGCCAACGTCCTGACTTTC.

This clone occurred once. This sequence joins TRBV11-1 and TRBJ2-1; TRBD2 matches 7 bases. CDR3 length equals 17 residues. Germline V lookup: CDR1 SGHAT, CDR2 FQDESV (reference sequence). V shed 1 base and J 4 bases; nucleotides not matched to a gene: 10. CDR3 DNA sequence: TGTGCCAGCAGCTTAGGCGCTGGAGGCGGGAGTTACAATGAGCAGTTCTTC. The encoded protein is CASSLGAGGGSYNEQFF.

V gene TRBV2 combines with J gene TRBJ2-7; the D gene is possibly TRBD2 (6 bases). Trimming cost V 6 bases and J 5 bases, with 20 bases left between them. The CDR3 is 15 amino acids. Germline lookup yields CDR1 SNHLY and CDR2 FYNNEI. Here the CDR3 reads CASREGRTGGNEQYF. For the CDR3, the DNA is TGTGCCAGCAGAGAGGGACGGACTGGCGGGAACGAGCAGTACTTC.

The rearrangement uses TRBV19 and TRBJ2-1; TRBD2 matches at 8 bases. V shed 6 bases and J 15 bases; nucleotides not matched to a gene: 7. The CDR3 loop spans 11 amino acids. Germline V lookup: CDR1 LNHDA, CDR2 SQIVND (reference sequence). The chain's CDR3 is CASSLKRGWFF. CDR3 DNA sequence: TGTGCCAGTAGCCTCAAGCGGGGGTGGTTCTTC.